This TCR beta chain was obtained from a study of Graves' ophthalmopathy and Graves' hyperthyroidism. Study summary: Peripheral blood was obtained at first diagnosis, ahead of any treatment.

RNA transcripts were the source from which TCR beta CDR3 regions were amplified. An opening RT-PCR round employed HTBI primers and preceded a second-round multiplex PCR. MiXCR, run by TCRdb on the multiplex PCR reads, gives a single entry per CDR3 protein. The table records approximately 380,000 distinct CDR3 sequences, 21% of them present only once. This clonotype was detected many times. Ophthalmopathy not arising within 18 months of follow-up defined hyperthyroidism as stable. J gave up 2 bases and V 6 bases, and 8 bases lay outside the gene matches. This CDR3 region has 15 residues. Germline V gene lookup returns CDR1 MDHEN and CDR2 SYDVKM.

The receptor was isolated from a woman aged 18-29 years with stable Graves' hyperthyroidism. The sample consisted of peripheral blood. This chain uses TRBV28 with TRBJ1-2; TRBD1 aligns across 8 bases. Written as DNA, the CDR3 is TGTGCCAGCAGACCAGGGGGCGTCGGAAACTATGGCTACACCTTC. Translating it yields CASRPGGVGNYGYTF.